This entry lists 10 T cell receptor beta chains sequenced from one sample in a study of cytomegalovirus exposure and HLA in healthy donors. Amplification used 60 Vbeta primers and 13 Jbeta primers. The protocol was immunoSEQ multiplex PCR, while the TCRdb copy is restricted to in-frame clones and leaves out a portion. The repertoire includes approximately 170,000 clones, approximately 84% of them detected once, and over 2.5% sits in the top ten. The specimen sequenced was PBMCs. The receptor source for this set is a man younger than 45 in good health and CMV-seropositive.

This chain joins TRBV4-3 and TRBJ2-2, with 8 bases that match TRBD1. CDR1 is LGHNA, CDR2 YSLEER, per germline. Trimming cost V 1 base and J 6 bases; bases outside gene matches: 13. The CDR3 contains 18 residues. In DNA, the CDR3 is TGCGCCAGCAGCCAAGCTTACGGGGACAGGAAGTCCGCCGGGGAGCTGTTTTTT. This gives the protein CASSQAYGDRKSAGELFF.

This clone was observed a handful of times. The gene calls are TRBV10-3 and TRBJ2-7; 8 bases map to TRBD2. V lost 7 bases to trimming and J lost 0 bases; unmatched junction nucleotides: 8. CDR1 is ENHRY, CDR2 SYGVKD, per germline. This CDR3 spans 15 amino acids. CDR3 nucleotides: TGTGCCATCAACTTACTAGCGGCAAGCTCCTACGAGCAGTACTTC. Amino acid sequence: CAINLLAASSYEQYF.

The genes are TRBV27 and TRBJ2-2, with 7 positions matching TRBD1. Germline V gene sequence: CDR1 MNHEY, CDR2 SMNVEV (reference sequence). The CDR3 is made up of 14 amino acids. Trimming took 5 bases from V and 4 from J; bases not matched to a gene: 4. The CDR3 nucleotides are TGTGCCAGCAGTGTTGACAGGGTCACCGGGGAGCTGTTTTTT. Amino acid sequence: CASSVDRVTGELFF.

The V call is TRBV10-1, the J call TRBJ2-5, with 11 bases fitting TRBD2. The J call is in doubt because the DNA end fits TRBJ2-7 better. The length of the CDR3 is 17 residues. Per the germline V gene, CDR1 is WNHNN and CDR2 is SYGVQD (reference sequence). The chain's CDR3 is CASRGGYSGRAPYEQYF. CDR3 in DNA: TGCGCCAGCAGGGGGGGGTATAGCGGGAGGGCTCCCTACGAGCAGTACTTC.

The DNA of the CDR3 is TGTGCCAGCAGCTTGCAAGTGGGGAGTAATGAGCAGTTCTTC. This translates into CASSLQVGSNEQFF. The chain joins TRBV5-6 to TRBJ2-1; a possible D gene is TRBD2 (5 bases). Trimming removed 1 base at V and 7 bases at J, with 12 bases between. The length of the CDR3 is 14 residues. Germline assignment: CDR1 SGHDT and CDR2 YYEEEE.

This chain links TRBV7-9 with TRBJ2-1; TRBD2 matches 15 bases. Germline V lookup: CDR1 SEHNR, CDR2 FQNEAQ (reference sequence). Trimming at V came to 4 bases and at J to 10 bases, leaving 11 bases not matched to a gene. The CDR3 contains 17 residues. DNA for the CDR3: TGTGCCAGCAGCTCACAATTGGGACTAGCGGGAGGAGAAGAGCAGTTCTTC. It encodes CASSSQLGLAGGEEQFF.

The chain employs TRBV5-1 and TRBJ2-1; no clear D gene. The CDR3 extends over 14 amino acids. The germline V gene has CDR1 SGHRS and CDR2 YFSETQ. The V end was cut by 0 bases, the J end by 6 bases, with 10 bases between. The CDR3: CASSLGYEINEQFF. The CDR3 DNA reads as TGCGCCAGCAGCTTGGGCTATGAGATCAATGAGCAGTTCTTC.

The rearrangement links TRBV4-3 to TRBJ1-2, with 9 bases fitting TRBD1. CDR1 and CDR2 from the germline V gene are LGHNA and YSLEER. V shed 2 bases, J shed 7 bases, and the junction held 2 bases outside the gene matches. The length of the CDR3 is 13 residues. The CDR3 region is CASSQWDRVGYTF. CDR3 DNA: TGCGCCAGCAGCCAATGGGACAGGGTTGGCTACACCTTC.

V usage is TRBV10-3 and J usage is TRBJ1-2; 7 bases are shared with TRBD1. J gave up 6 bases and V 6 bases, and 7 bases lay outside the gene matches. Germline lookup yields CDR1 ENHRY and CDR2 SYGVKD. The CDR3 consists of 13 residues. CDR3 sequence reads: CAISPGQANGYTF. CDR3 nucleotide sequence: TGTGCCATCAGCCCCGGACAGGCAAATGGCTACACCTTC.

The rearrangement joins TRBV2 to TRBJ1-5; D possibly corresponds to TRBD1 (6 bases). Germline V CDR1 and CDR2: SNHLY, FYNNEI. Between the trimmed V and J ends, which lost 2 bases and 4 bases, there was a span of 12 bases. The CDR3 totals 15 residues. DNA of the CDR3: TGTGCCAGCAGTGAACAGACAGGAGGAAATCAGCCCCAGCATTTT. Encoded protein: CASSEQTGGNQPQHF.